These T cell receptor beta chains were read from a single sample in a study of T cell clones after liver transplantation. This table comes from immunoSEQ multiplex PCR, and its TCRdb copy is limited to in-frame clones, with some not included. There are more than 95,000 clones in the sample; 75% to 90% occur only once, and around 0.94% lies in the top ten. The sequencing used CD4+ T cells from blood, collected before liver transplant. These receptors came from a human donor who received a liver transplant. Both conserved end residues are part of each CDR3. The D gene is left open where the match is weak. Some rows mark clone size as missing; the rest say once, few, many or name a class of expanded clone.

J: TRBJ1-2; size: .; D: TRBD1; V: TRBV6-5; CDR3: CASTTQGTGRGYTF; DNA: TGTGCCAGCACTACCCAGGGGACAGGCCGAGGCTACACCTTC
J: TRBJ2-3; size: .; D: TRBD2; V: TRBV5-1; CDR3: CASSLFAGGPSDTQYF; DNA: TGCGCCAGCAGCTTGTTCGCGGGAGGGCCCTCAGATACGCAGTATTTT
J: TRBJ1-2; size: once; D: .; V: TRBV2; CDR3: CASSEYRTAQGGYTF; DNA: TGTGCCAGCAGTGAATATCGGACAGCACAAGGCGGCTACACCTTC
J: TRBJ2-5; size: .; D: TRBD1; V: TRBV6-1; CDR3: CASSQGQGNPQETQYF; DNA: TGTGCCAGCAGTCAAGGACAGGGGAATCCACAAGAGACCCAGTACTTC
J: TRBJ2-5; size: .; D: TRBD2; V: TRBV7-2; CDR3: CASSPQRGGIAGETQYF; DNA: TGTGCCAGCAGCCCCCAGCGGGGCGGGATCGCCGGGGAGACCCAGTACTTC
J: TRBJ2-5; size: .; D: .; V: TRBV7-8; CDR3: CASSLDRYQETQYF; DNA: TGTGCCAGCAGCCTAGACAGGTACCAAGAGACCCAGTACTTC
J: TRBJ2-7; size: .; D: TRBD1; V: TRBV7-6; CDR3: CASSLVGQGLSPTEQYF; DNA: TGTGCCAGCAGCTTAGTGGGACAGGGGTTGTCACCCACCGAGCAGTACTTC
J: TRBJ2-2; size: .; D: .; V: TRBV11-2; CDR3: CASRWVKGHTGGELFF; DNA: TGTGCCAGCAGATGGGTGAAGGGACACACGGGCGGGGAGCTGTTTTTT
J: TRBJ1-5; size: .; D: .; V: TRBV2; CDR3: CASSSGLGQPQHF; DNA: TGTGCCAGCAGTTCAGGTCTCGGTCAGCCCCAGCATTTT
J: TRBJ1-4; size: once; D: .; V: TRBV5-1; CDR3: CASSLGATNEKLFF; DNA: TGCGCCAGCAGCTTGGGGGCAACTAATGAAAAACTGTTTTTT
J: TRBJ2-2; size: .; D: .; V: TRBV28; CDR3: CACLQEPLTGELFF; DNA: TGTGCCTGCCTACAGGAGCCCCTTACCGGGGAGCTGTTTTTT
J: TRBJ1-1; size: few; D: TRBD1; V: TRBV9; CDR3: CASSEGQTNTEAFF; DNA: TGTGCCAGCAGTGAGGGACAGACAAACACTGAAGCTTTCTTT
J: TRBJ2-2; size: few; D: TRBD2; V: TRBV10-1; CDR3: CASALLLAGSGELFF; DNA: TGCGCCAGCGCCCTTTTGCTAGCGGGGTCCGGGGAGCTGTTTTTT
J: TRBJ2-7; size: .; D: TRBD2; V: TRBV7-2; CDR3: CASSLSIDWTSGEQYF; DNA: TGTGCCAGCAGCCTATCGATTGACTGGACTAGCGGCGAGCAGTACTTC
J: TRBJ2-2; size: .; D: TRBD1; V: TRBV19; CDR3: CASRRQGPNTGELFF; DNA: TGTGCCAGTAGAAGACAGGGTCCGAACACCGGGGAGCTGTTTTTT
J: TRBJ2-1; size: .; D: .; V: TRBV30; CDR3: CAWSGVRNEQFF; DNA: TGTGCCTGGAGTGGTGTCCGCAATGAGCAGTTCTTC
J: TRBJ1-2; size: .; D: .; V: TRBV6-5; CDR3: CASGWQGPKYGYTF; DNA: TGTGCCAGCGGCTGGCAGGGGCCTAAATATGGCTACACCTTC
J: TRBJ1-1; size: .; D: .; V: TRBV7-3; CDR3: CASSFPKNGVNTEAFF; DNA: TGTGCCAGCAGCTTCCCTAAGAATGGGGTGAACACTGAAGCTTTCTTT
J: TRBJ2-5; size: .; D: TRBD1; V: TRBV6-6; CDR3: CASSYLGGRVETQYF; DNA: TGTGCCAGCAGTTACTTAGGGGGCAGGGTAGAGACCCAGTACTTC
J: TRBJ1-2; size: .; D: .; V: TRBV28; CDR3: CASRQIGGAGYGYTF; DNA: TGTGCCAGTCGGCAAATCGGGGGGGCCGGCTATGGCTACACCTTC
J: TRBJ1-6; size: .; D: TRBD1; V: TRBV7-2; CDR3: CASSPDRGGGPLHF; DNA: TGTGCCAGCAGCCCGGACAGGGGAGGAGGACCCCTCCACTTT
J: TRBJ2-7; size: .; D: .; V: TRBV9; CDR3: CASGSGLDQQYF; DNA: TGTGCCAGCGGGTCAGGGTTGGACCAGCAGTACTTC
J: TRBJ2-7; size: few; D: .; V: TRBV18; CDR3: CASSPEAATFYYEQYF; DNA: TGTGCCAGCTCACCCGAGGCAGCCACCTTCTACTACGAGCAGTACTTC
J: TRBJ2-1; size: .; D: .; V: TRBV7-9; CDR3: CASSFVEGYNEQFF; DNA: TGTGCCAGCAGCTTTGTAGAGGGCTACAATGAGCAGTTCTTC
J: TRBJ2-7; size: .; D: TRBD2; V: TRBV27; CDR3: CASTGGLAALNSYEQYF; DNA: TGTGCCAGCACTGGGGGACTAGCGGCATTAAATTCCTACGAGCAGTACTTC
J: TRBJ2-2; size: .; D: TRBD1; V: TRBV5-4; CDR3: CASSWWTGRVGELFF; DNA: TGTGCCAGCAGCTGGTGGACAGGGAGAGTCGGGGAGCTGTTTTTT
J: TRBJ1-4; size: .; D: .; V: TRBV7-9; CDR3: CASSTRAGGEKLFF; DNA: TGTGCCAGCAGTACTCGGGCCGGGGGCGAAAAACTGTTTTTT
J: TRBJ1-2; size: .; D: .; V: TRBV2; CDR3: CASSLGLKRGYTF; DNA: TGTGCCAGCAGCCTTGGACTCAAACGGGGCTACACCTTC
J: TRBJ2-7; size: once; D: .; V: TRBV27; CDR3: CASSTGSSYEQYF; DNA: TGTGCCAGCAGCACAGGGAGCTCCTACGAGCAGTACTTC
J: TRBJ2-1; size: .; D: .; V: TRBV2; CDR3: CASTPRVQPNEQFF; DNA: TGTGCCAGCACACCCAGGGTTCAACCCAATGAGCAGTTCTTC
J: TRBJ1-2; size: .; D: .; V: TRBV28; CDR3: CASSPGQFYGYTF; DNA: TGTGCCAGCAGCCCTGGCCAGTTCTATGGCTACACCTTC
J: TRBJ2-2; size: .; D: .; V: TRBV5-5; CDR3: CASSLERARGGELFF; DNA: TGTGCCAGCAGCTTGGAGAGGGCTCGGGGCGGGGAGCTGTTTTTT
J: TRBJ2-7; size: once; D: .; V: TRBV7-2; CDR3: CASSSRGRPLSSYEQYF; DNA: TGTGCCAGCAGTTCGAGGGGACGGCCTCTAAGCTCCTACGAGCAGTACTTC
J: TRBJ1-4; size: .; D: .; V: TRBV11-2; CDR3: CASSLLGLYGEKLFF; DNA: TGTGCCAGCAGCTTGTTAGGGTTATACGGAGAAAAACTGTTTTTT
J: TRBJ2-3; size: .; D: .; V: TRBV29-1; CDR3: CSVEAGAPTDTQYF; DNA: TGCAGCGTTGAGGCAGGGGCCCCCACAGATACGCAGTATTTT
J: TRBJ1-1; size: once; D: .; V: TRBV28; CDR3: CASSNLFSSGGKAFF; DNA: TGTGCCAGCAGCAACCTCTTCTCCTCGGGTGGGAAAGCTTTCTTT
J: TRBJ1-2; size: .; D: TRBD1; V: TRBV6-6; CDR3: CASSYGQGAYGYTF; DNA: TGTGCCAGCAGTTACGGACAGGGGGCCTATGGCTACACCTTC
J: TRBJ1-2; size: .; D: TRBD1; V: TRBV6-1; CDR3: CASSATQGARGYTF; DNA: TGTGCCAGCAGTGCAACACAGGGGGCGCGGGGCTACACCTTC
J: TRBJ1-2; size: .; D: .; V: TRBV14; CDR3: CASSQVDSSVYGYTF; DNA: TGTGCCAGCAGCCAAGTTGACAGTTCAGTCTATGGCTACACCTTC
J: TRBJ2-5; size: once; D: .; V: TRBV29-1; CDR3: CSVRLGPTETQYF; DNA: TGCAGCGTTCGGCTAGGTCCGACTGAGACCCAGTACTTC
J: TRBJ1-1; size: .; D: .; V: TRBV9; CDR3: CASSVAVRATEAFF; DNA: TGTGCCAGCAGCGTTGCGGTCAGAGCCACTGAAGCTTTCTTT
J: TRBJ2-7; size: .; D: .; V: TRBV21-1; CDR3: CASSKAQSYEQYF; DNA: TGTGCCAGCAGCAAAGCACAATCCTACGAGCAGTACTTC
J: TRBJ1-2; size: .; D: TRBD1; V: TRBV7-9; CDR3: CASSLGGQAVVTF; DNA: TGTGCCAGCAGCTTAGGTGGACAGGCTGTCGTCACCTTC
J: TRBJ2-3; size: .; D: TRBD1; V: TRBV5-1; CDR3: CASSSGQGGNTDTQYF; DNA: TGCGCCAGCAGTTCCGGACAGGGTGGAAATACAGATACGCAGTATTTT
J: TRBJ1-2; size: .; D: TRBD1; V: TRBV29-1; CDR3: CSVPTGSSYGYTF; DNA: TGCAGCGTTCCGACAGGGTCTAGCTATGGCTACACCTTC
J: TRBJ1-2; size: .; D: .; V: TRBV9; CDR3: CASSPFDRTSNYGYTF; DNA: TGTGCCAGCAGCCCTTTCGATCGGACAAGTAACTATGGCTACACCTTC
J: TRBJ2-5; size: .; D: TRBD2; V: TRBV5-5; CDR3: CASSRAGQETQYF; DNA: TGTGCCAGCAGCAGAGCGGGGCAAGAGACCCAGTACTTC
J: TRBJ2-2; size: .; D: TRBD1; V: TRBV28; CDR3: CAGAGTGKAGELFF; DNA: TGTGCCGGTGCAGGGACAGGGAAGGCCGGGGAGCTGTTTTTT
J: TRBJ1-2; size: .; D: .; V: TRBV11-1; CDR3: CASSSGRLHSNYGYTF; DNA: TGTGCCAGCAGCTCCGGACGACTCCATTCTAACTATGGCTACACCTTC
J: TRBJ2-1; size: .; D: .; V: TRBV28; CDR3: CASSFVQNNEQFF; DNA: TGTGCCAGCAGTTTTGTTCAGAATAATGAGCAGTTCTTC
J: TRBJ2-5; size: .; D: .; V: TRBV27; CDR3: CASRKGGLKETQYF; DNA: TGTGCCAGCAGGAAAGGAGGACTAAAAGAGACCCAGTACTTC
J: TRBJ2-3; size: .; D: TRBD2; V: TRBV7-3; CDR3: CASSLGLAGADTQYF; DNA: TGTGCCAGCAGCTTAGGGCTAGCGGGGGCAGATACGCAGTATTTT
J: TRBJ1-1; size: .; D: .; V: TRBV18; CDR3: CATTGGLNTEAFF; DNA: TGTGCCACCACTGGGGGGCTGAACACTGAAGCTTTCTTT